This TCR beta chain comes out of a study of T cell responses to AZD1222 COVID-19 vaccine. Germline lookup yields CDR1 KGHSH and CDR2 LQKENI. The CDR3 consists of 15 residues. V was pared by 5 bases and J by 0 bases, with 14 bases between. This table comes from immunoSEQ multiplex PCR, and its TCRdb copy is limited to in-frame clones, with some not included. The sample holds roughly 170,000 clones, around 88% seen once. Whole-study results and caveats: Repertoires were sampled only after the peak T cell response. Spike-specific TCR repertoires showed rising breadth and depth after two AZD1222 doses. Researchers report vaccine-associated CD4 TCRs spanning spike, with dominance at 160-218 and 743-854.

In the case of this clone: The antigen remains unidentified.

The sequences come from peripheral blood, collected on day 0 of AZD1222 vaccination. The receptor was derived from an adult in good health. The chain employs TRBV18 and TRBJ2-7; D is perhaps TRBD1 (6 bases). CDR3 bases: TGTGCCAGCTCAGGATCTACAGGGATCTCCTACGAGCAGTACTTC. Protein: CASSGSTGISYEQYF.